A selection of T cell receptor beta chains follows, all from one sample in a study of blood T cell repertoires in COVID-19. Assay: immunoSEQ multiplex PCR; the TCRdb copy retains only in-frame clones and omits some. Counted here are under 85,000 clones, about 91% occurring once; the ten biggest clones make up less than 15%. The sample consisted of peripheral blood. The receptors stem from a man between 65 and 85 years old with active or convalescent COVID-19. Each CDR3 is given with its conserved first and last residue. The order of the fields is CDR3 protein, CDR3 DNA, V gene, D gene, J gene, clone size. The D gene is left open where the match is weak. The listing skips clone size in some rows; elsewhere it reads once, few, many or a size class.

CDR3: CASSQTANYGYTF
DNA: TGTGCCAGCAGCCAGACAGCAAACTATGGCTACACCTTC
V: TRBV5-6
D: .
J: TRBJ1-2
size: once

CDR3: CASSPPKVGRGLGGANVLTF
DNA: TGTGCCAGCAGCCCCCCCAAGGTGGGCAGGGGGTTAGGTGGGGCCAACGTCCTGACTTTC
V: TRBV3-1/TRBV3-2
D: TRBD1
J: TRBJ2-6
size: .

CDR3: CASSPSTRGTGELFF
DNA: TGTGCCAGCAGCCCTTCGACCAGGGGCACCGGGGAGCTGTTTTTT
V: TRBV6-2/TRBV6-3
D: .
J: TRBJ2-2
size: .

CDR3: CASSISGPNTGELFF
DNA: TGCGCCAGCAGTATCTCAGGGCCGAACACCGGGGAGCTGTTTTTT
V: TRBV5-1
D: .
J: TRBJ2-2
size: once

CDR3: CASSPGGFTEAFF
DNA: TGTGCCAGCTCACCAGGGGGGTTCACTGAAGCTTTCTTT
V: TRBV18
D: .
J: TRBJ1-1
size: .

CDR3: CASSFRGAQPQHF
DNA: TGTGCCAGCAGTTTTCGGGGGGCCCAGCCCCAGCATTTT
V: TRBV27
D: .
J: TRBJ1-5
size: .

CDR3: CASSLAGALSTNEKLFF
DNA: TGTGCCAGCAGCTTAGCAGGGGCCCTATCAACTAATGAAAAACTGTTTTTT
V: TRBV11-2
D: .
J: TRBJ1-4
size: .

CDR3: CASSQTPGGKYEQYF
DNA: TGTGCCAGCAGCCAAACTCCAGGGGGGAAGTACGAGCAGTACTTC
V: TRBV3-1/TRBV3-2
D: .
J: TRBJ2-7
size: .

CDR3: CASTRQALNTEAFF
DNA: TGTGCCAGCACCCGACAGGCCTTGAACACTGAAGCTTTCTTT
V: TRBV28
D: .
J: TRBJ1-1
size: .

CDR3: CASSQDSSTGNYGYTF
DNA: TGTGCCAGCAGCCAGGACTCATCGACAGGAAACTATGGCTACACCTTC
V: TRBV5-5
D: .
J: TRBJ1-2
size: .

CDR3: CATRQGAWNTEAFF
DNA: TGCGCCACTCGACAGGGGGCCTGGAACACTGAAGCTTTCTTT
V: TRBV10-2
D: TRBD1
J: TRBJ1-1
size: .

CDR3: CATSDGGDPYEQYF
DNA: TGTGCCACCAGTGATGGGGGGGACCCCTACGAGCAGTACTTC
V: TRBV24-1
D: TRBD2
J: TRBJ2-7
size: .

CDR3: CASSEYSGNTF
DNA: TGTGCCAGCAGTGAATACTCAGGAAACACCTTC
V: TRBV6-1
D: .
J: TRBJ1-2
size: .

CDR3: CASSPTGGYGYTF
DNA: TGTGCCAGCAGCCCGACGGGGGGCTATGGCTACACCTTC
V: TRBV7-9
D: .
J: TRBJ1-2
size: .

CDR3: CSASGQGREKLFF
DNA: TGCAGTGCTAGTGGTCAGGGTAGGGAAAAACTGTTTTTT
V: TRBV20-1
D: .
J: TRBJ1-4
size: .

CDR3: CASTPRRYTGELFF
DNA: TGTGCCAGTACTCCCAGGCGTTACACCGGGGAGCTGTTTTTT
V: TRBV19
D: .
J: TRBJ2-2
size: .

CDR3: CATSDSADRLSGYTF
DNA: TGTGCCACCAGTGACTCCGCAGACAGGTTAAGTGGCTACACCTTC
V: TRBV24-1
D: .
J: TRBJ1-2
size: .

CDR3: CASKLPGQSNQPQHF
DNA: TGTGCCAGCAAACTTCCGGGACAGTCCAATCAGCCCCAGCATTTT
V: TRBV28
D: TRBD1
J: TRBJ1-5
size: .

CDR3: CASSYVRGTEAFF
DNA: TGTGCCAGCAGTTACGTTAGGGGGACTGAAGCTTTCTTT
V: TRBV6-6
D: .
J: TRBJ1-1
size: .

CDR3: CASSLGSGEGETQYF
DNA: TGCGCCAGCAGCTTGGGTTCAGGGGAAGGAGAGACCCAGTACTTC
V: TRBV5-1
D: .
J: TRBJ2-5
size: .

CDR3: CASSTRASADTQYF
DNA: TGTGCCAGCTCAACCCGAGCATCCGCAGATACGCAGTATTTT
V: TRBV18
D: .
J: TRBJ2-3
size: .

CDR3: CASTSGQDLTDTQYF
DNA: TGTGCCAGCACCTCGGGACAAGACCTCACAGATACGCAGTATTTT
V: TRBV25-1
D: .
J: TRBJ2-3
size: .

CDR3: CASSLRDRVVDEQYF
DNA: TGCGCCAGCAGCCTCCGGGACAGGGTTGTCGACGAGCAGTACTTC
V: TRBV4-1
D: TRBD1
J: TRBJ2-7
size: .

CDR3: CSAGGQGGQPQHF
DNA: TGCAGCGCCGGGGGACAGGGAGGCCAGCCCCAGCATTTT
V: TRBV29-1
D: TRBD1
J: TRBJ1-5
size: .

CDR3: CASSILGGETQYF
DNA: TGTGCCAGTAGTATCCTGGGGGGGGAGACCCAGTACTTC
V: TRBV19
D: TRBD2
J: TRBJ2-5
size: .

CDR3: CAWRPHQNTEAFF
DNA: TGTGCCTGGAGGCCACACCAGAACACTGAAGCTTTCTTT
V: TRBV30
D: .
J: TRBJ1-1
size: once

CDR3: CASNSWGSYNEQFF
DNA: TGTGCCAGCAACTCGTGGGGCAGCTACAATGAGCAGTTCTTC
V: TRBV11-2
D: .
J: TRBJ2-1
size: .

CDR3: CASSTTGTSQQETQYF
DNA: TGCGCCAGCAGCACCACCGGGACTAGCCAACAAGAGACCCAGTACTTC
V: TRBV5-1
D: TRBD2
J: TRBJ2-5
size: .

CDR3: CASSYSIDRSMNTEAFF
DNA: TGTGCCAGCAGTTACTCGATCGACAGAAGCATGAACACTGAAGCTTTCTTT
V: TRBV6-2/TRBV6-3
D: .
J: TRBJ1-1
size: .

CDR3: CATSAPKGQGHEQYF
DNA: TGTGCCACCAGTGCCCCGAAGGGACAGGGACACGAGCAGTACTTC
V: TRBV24-1
D: TRBD1
J: TRBJ2-7
size: .

CDR3: CASSPRQDPNTEAFF
DNA: TGTGCCAGCAGCCCCAGACAAGACCCGAACACTGAAGCTTTCTTT
V: TRBV7-9
D: .
J: TRBJ1-1
size: .

CDR3: CSASRTASGGHTQETQYF
DNA: TGCAGTGCTAGTCGGACGGCTAGCGGGGGCCATACTCAAGAGACCCAGTACTTC
V: TRBV20-1
D: TRBD2
J: TRBJ2-5
size: once

CDR3: CATSSPRRDRMYFMNTEAFF
DNA: TGTGCCACCAGCAGTCCTAGGCGGGACAGGATGTACTTCATGAACACTGAAGCTTTCTTT
V: TRBV15
D: TRBD1
J: TRBJ1-1
size: .